This T cell receptor (beta chain) was identified during a study of blood T cell repertoires in COVID-19. The CDR3 totals 12 residues. V gave up 4 bases and J gave up 11 bases, with 14 bases separating them. The germline V gene has CDR1 LGHDT and CDR2 YNNKEL (reference sequence). The assay was immunoSEQ multiplex PCR, and TCRdb's table has in-frame clones only and misses some. Among 490,000 or so clones listed, around 85% were seen once. The source is a woman aged 55-69 years who had recovered from COVID-19. This chain connects TRBV3-1 (or the pseudogene TRBV3-2) to TRBJ1-1; possibly TRBD1 for D (6 bases). Sample: PBMCs or T cells enriched from blood (not recorded which). CDR3 in DNA: TGTGCCAGCAGCCCTACCGGGACAAGGGCTTTCTTT. Its protein product is CASSPTGTRAFF.